This T cell receptor (beta chain) appears in the sequencing data of a study of CD8 T cells in Susac syndrome. Reverse transcription of roughly 0.45 to 1 ug RNA used random hexamers. The method of amplification for TCR beta CDR3 was immunoSEQ multiplex PCR, covering 54 Vbeta and 13 Jbeta. TCRdb reprocessed the immunoSEQ multiplex PCR reads via MiXCR and lists one record per CDR3 protein. Among around 190,000 distinct CDR3 sequences listed, roughly 95% were seen once. From blood CD8+ and CD4+ T cells, the TCR beta chain was sequenced. Healthy donors constituted the controls, which were matched for age and sex. Negative isolation was applied to CD8+ and CD4+ T cells, and FACS enrichment was applied to TEMRA cells. The CDR3 runs 14 residues. The ends lost 8 bases at V and 4 bases at J; junction bases unmatched: 8. Per the germline V gene, CDR1 is LNHDA and CDR2 is SQIVND (reference sequence).

The chain uses TRBV19 and TRBJ2-3; TRBD2 matches 8 bases. The receptor was isolated from a human donor in good health. Sequencing was done on a sample of CD4+ T cells from PBMCs. The CDR3 nucleotides read TGTGCCAGTCACCTTAGCGGGATGGCAGATACGCAGTATTTT. Encoded protein: CASHLSGMADTQYF.